The 31 T cell receptor beta chains in this list originate from one sample, sequenced in a study of breast tumors, draining lymph nodes, adjacent tissues (TCRdb year 2016). Library prep was done by multiplex PCR. Sequencing took place on an Illumina HiSeq 2000. TCRdb reprocessing: public reads trimmed at Q25 with fastp, clones called with MiXCR, in-frame beta chains kept. Each entry is one CDR3 protein sequence, shown with its most common DNA and genes. Present in this sample are 120,000 to 150,000 distinct CDR3 sequences, approximately 29% of which were seen just once. About 2.5% of the sample belongs to the ten largest clones. The lymph node samples were taken from the axillary draining lymph nodes of breast cancer patients. Sequencing was done on a sample of axillary lymph node tissue. These receptor sequences come from a female donor with breast cancer. Some clones in this sample may be carry-over from other donors' samples.

The rearrangement links TRBV5-4 to TRBJ2-7; D perhaps matches TRBD2 (6 bases). CDR1 SGHNT and CDR2 YYREEE come from the germline V gene (reference sequence). The CDR3 consists of 15 residues. The V end was cut by 3 bases, the J end by 3 bases, with 16 bases between. The CDR3, as DNA: TGTGCCAGCAGCTCCAAGGCCGCGGGAAGCTACGAGCAGTACTTC. Its protein is CASSSKAAGSYEQYF.

This clonotype was seen ten or more times. This may come from a read error, since a much larger clone is one base off. The chain employs TRBV11-3 and TRBJ1-6; the D is unclear. The V gene lost 7 bases and the J gene lost 12 bases, with 13 bases spanning the gap. The CDR3 totals 12 residues. Germline values: CDR1 SGHNT, CDR2 YENEEA. CDR3 region: CASTRSEGPLHF. The CDR3 DNA follows: TGTGCCAGCACTAGATCGGAGGGACCCCTCCACTTT.

In the case of this clonotype: With a much larger clone just one base away, this may be a read error. CDR3 DNA sequence: TGTGCCAGCTCACCACCCGTGAGCACAGATACGCAGTATTTT. Protein: CASSPPVSTDTQYF. This chain connects TRBV18 to TRBJ2-3; no clear D. Trimming removed 0 bases from V and 0 bases from J, with 4 bases in between. CDR1 is KGHSH and CDR2 is LQKENI in the germline V gene. The CDR3 is 14 amino acids.

This clonotype was picked up many times. CDR3 residues: CASSLYDRVPYEQYF. The CDR3 DNA sequence: TGTGCCAGCAGCTTATACGACAGGGTCCCCTACGAGCAGTACTTC. This chain uses TRBV7-2 with TRBJ2-7; 7 bases match TRBD1. The germline V gene has CDR1 SGHTA and CDR2 FQGNSA. The ends lost 2 bases at V and 2 bases at J; junction bases unmatched: 6. The CDR3 loop spans 15 amino acids.

The gene calls are TRBV6-5 and TRBJ2-5; D not certain. Germline-derived CDR1 and CDR2 are MNHEY and SVGAGI. Trimming pared 5 bases from V and 1 base from J, leaving 8 bases between. This CDR3 is built from 13 residues. CDR3 bases: TGTGCCAGCAGTCAAACAACCCAAGAGACCCAGTACTTC. Its translation is CASSQTTQETQYF.

V is TRBV7-2 and J is TRBJ1-2, with TRBD1 matching over 7 bases. Germline V gene lookup returns CDR1 SGHTA and CDR2 FQGNSA. The CDR3 sequence is 15 residues long. J was trimmed by 5 bases and V by 3 bases; bases with no gene match: 9. CDR3 in amino acids: CASSFSGTEGYGYTF. The CDR3, as DNA: TGTGCCAGCAGCTTTTCCGGGACAGAAGGGTATGGCTACACCTTC.

This clonotype was found a few times. This chain connects TRBV6-2 or TRBV6-3 to TRBJ1-2, with unresolved D. The CDR3 covers 13 residues. The V end lost 5 bases, the J end lost 0 bases, and 7 bases lay between the germline ends. CDR1 is MNHEY, CDR2 SVGEGT, per germline. CDR3 DNA sequence: TGTGCCAGCAGTCACGCCTCTAACTATGGCTACACCTTC. Its translation: CASSHASNYGYTF.

This clonotype has a count of ten or more. This chain links TRBV6-6 with TRBJ2-7; 11 nucleotides match TRBD2. From germline, CDR1 is MNHNY and CDR2 SVGAGI (reference sequence). Trimming cost V 6 bases and J 0 bases; bases outside gene matches: 7. The CDR3 consists of 16 residues. The CDR3 is CASRNQLAGASYEQYV. Written as DNA, the CDR3 is TGTGCCAGCAGGAATCAACTAGCGGGGGCCTCCTACGAGCAGTACGTC.

For this clonotype: The missing conserved phenylalanine or tryptophan at the end of this CDR3 makes a read error likely. This chain connects TRBV20-1 to TRBJ2-5; TRBD2 might be the D (6 bases). Germline V gives CDR1 DFQATT, CDR2 SNEGSKA (reference sequence). The V end was cut by 4 bases, the J end by 7 bases, with 16 bases between. This CDR3 is built from 13 residues. The CDR3 DNA reads as TGCAGTGCTAACCTTCACCGGCGGGGGACCCAGTACCTC. Protein product: CSANLHRRGTQYL.

This clonotype was seen many times. The V gene is TRBV12-3 or TRBV12-4, the J gene TRBJ1-3; possible D gene TRBD1, 5 bases. V was cut by 6 bases and J by 4 bases, with 16 bases left in between. CDR3 size: 15 residues. As DNA, the CDR3 is TGTGCCAGCAGCACACTATGGGGGATCGGAAACACCATATATTTT. Translated, it gives CASSTLWGIGNTIYF.

This clonotype has at least ten counts. The chain links TRBV19 to TRBJ1-2, with TRBD1 as a possible D gene (6 bases). CDR1 and CDR2 from the germline V gene are LNHDA and SQIVND (reference sequence). The V end was cut by 9 bases, the J end by 8 bases, with 16 bases between. This CDR3 has 12 residues. CDR3 protein: CASQPQGSGYTF. The CDR3 DNA is TGTGCCAGCCAACCTCAGGGGAGCGGCTACACCTTC.

This chain connects TRBV19 to TRBJ2-7; the match to TRBD1 covers 10 bases. V shed 7 bases and J 1 base; nucleotides not matched to a gene: 10. The CDR3 covers 16 residues. Per germline, CDR1 LNHDA and CDR2 SQIVND (reference sequence). The CDR3 loop is CASKQPGQGMSYEQYV. DNA of the CDR3: TGTGCCAGTAAGCAGCCGGGACAGGGGATGTCCTACGAGCAGTACGTC.

This clonotype was counted at least ten times. The V and J genes are TRBV19 and TRBJ1-5; D not certain. The CDR3 is made up of 13 amino acids. Germline assignment: CDR1 LNHDA and CDR2 SQIVND (reference sequence). V lost 3 bases and J 7 bases, leaving 10 bases between the germline ends. The CDR3 protein is CASSIYREQPQHF. The CDR3 region has the DNA TGTGCCAGTAGTATTTACAGAGAACAGCCCCAGCATTTT.

There are many counts of this clonotype. The chain employs TRBV9 and TRBJ2-1, with 9 bases matching TRBD2. The ends lost 1 base at V and 7 bases at J; junction bases unmatched: 3. The CDR3 consists of 14 residues. CDR1 SGDLS and CDR2 YYNGEE come from the germline V gene. The CDR3 loop reads CASSVSSGVNEQFF. DNA of the CDR3: TGTGCCAGCAGCGTATCTAGCGGGGTTAATGAGCAGTTCTTC.

As for this clonotype: A read error is likely, as this CDR3 ends without the conserved phenylalanine or tryptophan. The rearrangement uses TRBV19 and TRBJ1-2; possibly TRBD1 for D (5 bases). The V gene lost 6 bases and the J gene lost 4 bases, with 15 bases spanning the gap. The germline V gene encodes CDR1 LNHDA and CDR2 SQIVND (reference sequence). The CDR3 totals 14 residues. CDR3 amino acids: CASRRQGHGYGYTL. In DNA, the CDR3 is TGTGCCAGTAGGCGGCAGGGCCATGGCTATGGCTACACCCTC.

The chain recombines TRBV2 with TRBJ1-2, with 9 bases identical to TRBD1. Germline CDR1 is SNHLY and CDR2 is FYNNEI. The J segment lost 8 bases and the V segment lost 4 bases, leaving 8 bases of the junction unmatched. The CDR3 spans 14 residues. This chain's CDR3 is CASSVHRGPGGYTF. CDR3 coding DNA: TGTGCCAGCAGTGTTCACAGGGGGCCTGGGGGCTACACCTTC.

In its sample, this clonotype was seen many times. The chain recombines TRBV4-3 with TRBJ1-2; D not resolved. The CDR3 totals 15 residues. V dropped 0 bases and J dropped 8 bases, with 16 bases sitting between them. From germline, CDR1 is LGHNA and CDR2 YSLEER. The CDR3 here is CASSQEPTLVTGYTF. DNA for the CDR3: TGCGCCAGCAGCCAAGAGCCCACCCTCGTTACCGGCTACACCTTC.

This clonotype was seen only a few times. This chain connects TRBV4-1 to TRBJ1-1, with a weak D call TRBD1 (5 bases). Trimming removed 1 base at V and 6 bases at J, with 9 bases between. Germline V gives CDR1 MGHRA, CDR2 YSYEKL. The CDR3 is 13 amino acids. The chain's CDR3 is CASSQARAAEAFF. CDR3 in DNA: TGCGCCAGCAGCCAAGCCAGGGCCGCTGAAGCTTTCTTT.

This clonotype was recorded many times. The chain joins TRBV20-1 to TRBJ2-5; TRBD2 matches at 11 bases. The CDR3 runs to 16 residues. CDR1 and CDR2 from the germline V gene are DFQATT and SNEGSKA (reference sequence). Trimming took 1 base from V and 7 from J; bases not matched to a gene: 11. The CDR3 DNA reads as TGCAGTGCTAGAGTGGGTAGCGGGGGGGCAAGAGGGACCCAGTACTTC. Residues: CSARVGSGGARGTQYF.

This clonotype showed up many times. The rearrangement uses TRBV6-2 or TRBV6-3 and TRBJ1-5; D perhaps matches TRBD1 (5 bases). Germline V gene sequence: CDR1 MNHEY, CDR2 SVGEGT. Trimming stripped 6 bases from V and 5 bases from J, with 14 bases between. The CDR3 is made up of 14 amino acids. The CDR3 loop is CASSQDRPYQPQHF. The CDR3 DNA follows: TGTGCCAGCAGCCAAGACAGACCCTATCAGCCCCAGCATTTT.

Worth noting for this clonotype: A clone one base away is much larger, so this may be a read error. The chain is built from TRBV5-8 and TRBJ2-2; D remains unclear. Trimming removed 0 bases at V and 5 bases at J, with 8 bases between. CDR1 and CDR2 (germline): SGHTS, YDEGEE. There are 14 residues in the CDR3. CDR3 residues: CASSLVLPTGELFF. The CDR3 DNA sequence: TGTGCCAGCAGCTTGGTTCTGCCGACCGGGGAGCTGTTTTTT.

This clonotype has ten or more counts. This sequence joins TRBV28 and TRBJ1-2, with D possibly TRBD1 on 6 matching bases. The germline V and J ends were trimmed by 6 bases and 8 bases, with 22 bases remaining between them. CDR1 is MDHEN and CDR2 is SYDVKM in the germline V gene. CDR3 length equals 15 residues. This chain's CDR3 is CASRGGEGVLGGYTF. The CDR3, as DNA: TGTGCCAGCAGGGGTGGAGAGGGGGTTTTAGGGGGCTACACCTTC.

This clonotype was detected ten times or more. V and J are TRBV28 and TRBJ2-7; TRBD2 matches at 7 bases. The CDR3 is 14 amino acids. Germline V gives CDR1 MDHEN, CDR2 SYDVKM. After removal of 5 bases from V and 2 bases from J, the junction contained 6 bases not matched to a gene. DNA for the CDR3: TGTGCCAGCAGTAAACCGGGACTACCCTACGAGCAGTACTTC. Residues: CASSKPGLPYEQYF. Supplemented by reference TRBV28 and TRBJ2-7, the full variable domain reads DVKVTQSSRYLVKRTGEKVFLECVQDMDHENMFWYRQDPGLGLRLIYFSYDVKMKEKGDIPEGYSVSREKKERFSLILESASTNQTSMYLCASSKPGLPYEQYFGPGTRLTVT.

As for this clonotype: This may come from a read error, since a much larger clone is one base off. J is TRBJ2-3 and V is TRBV6-2 or TRBV6-3, with D tentatively TRBD1 or TRBD2 (5 bases each). CDR3 length equals 13 residues. CDR1 is MNHEY and CDR2 is SVGEGT in the germline V gene. For the CDR3, the DNA is TGTGTCAGCCGAGGGACCAGCACAGATACGCAGTATTTT. Protein: CVSRGTSTDTQYF.

The V call is TRBV12-3 or TRBV12-4, the J call TRBJ2-1; D remains unclear. The length of the CDR3 is 12 residues. Trimming took off 5 bases at V and 3 bases at J, with 5 bases between the two ends. CDR3 in DNA: TGTGCCAGCAGTCGCGACTACAATGAGCAGTTCTTC. This sequence encodes CASSRDYNEQFF.

In this sample, this clonotype turned up many times. This chain links TRBV9 with TRBJ2-7; TRBD1 matches 9 bases. This CDR3 is 16 amino acids long. V dropped 4 bases and J dropped 5; count of bases not matched to a gene: 13. Germline lookup yields CDR1 SGDLS and CDR2 YYNGEE. This CDR3 is CASSPPGTGSENEQYF. The CDR3 bases are TGTGCCAGCAGCCCACCCGGGACAGGGTCCGAAAACGAGCAGTACTTC.

This clonotype occurred many times. Since a much larger clone is just one base distant, this may be a read error. The chain joins TRBV20-1 to TRBJ1-2; no definite D call. The CDR3 has 12 amino acids. CDR1 is DFQATT and CDR2 is SNEGSKA in the germline V gene (reference sequence). The CDR3 sequence: CSARVGSGGSTF. The CDR3 DNA sequence: TGCAGTGCTAGAGTAGGGTCCGGAGGCTCCACCTTC.

This clonotype has a handful of counts. The rearrangement joins TRBV6-2 or TRBV6-3 to TRBJ2-7; no reliable D call. V lost 6 bases and J 4 bases, leaving 7 bases between the germline ends. From germline, CDR1 is MNHEY and CDR2 SVGEGT. The CDR3 runs to 11 residues. The CDR3 DNA follows: TGTGCCAGCAGACACGGTTACGAGCAGTACGTC. It specifies CASRHGYEQYV.

This clonotype has ten or more counts. The chain employs TRBV6-1 and TRBJ2-7, with 11 bases identical to TRBD1. The V segment lost 6 bases and the J segment 3 bases; nucleotides outside the gene matches: 1. CDR1 MNHNS and CDR2 SASEGT come from the germline V gene. The CDR3 extends over 13 amino acids. CDR3 sequence (DNA): TGTGCCAGCAGGGGGACAGGGGGCTACGAGCAGTACTTC. Translated: CASRGTGGYEQYF.

Concerning this clonotype itself: A much larger clone sits a single nucleotide away, making a read error possible. The J gene is TRBJ2-7, the V gene TRBV6-5, with 9 bases lining up with TRBD2. This CDR3 is 15 amino acids long. Germline CDR1 reads MNHEY; CDR2 reads SVGAGI. The CDR3 loop reads CASSYAGGGGYAQYF. As DNA, the CDR3 is TGTGCCAGCAGTTACGCGGGGGGGGGAGGTTACGCGCAGTACTTC.

This clonotype has ten or more counts. V usage is TRBV6-2 or TRBV6-3 and J usage is TRBJ1-4, with D possibly matching TRBD1 (5 bases). The V end lost 2 bases, the J end lost 15 bases, and 22 bases lay between the germline ends. Germline CDR1 is MNHEY and CDR2 is SVGEGT. CDR3 length: 15 amino acids. CDR3 in amino acids: CASSYEGFRRKGVFF. CDR3 in DNA: TGTGCCAGCAGTTACGAGGGGTTCCGGAGGAAAGGAGTGTTTTTT.